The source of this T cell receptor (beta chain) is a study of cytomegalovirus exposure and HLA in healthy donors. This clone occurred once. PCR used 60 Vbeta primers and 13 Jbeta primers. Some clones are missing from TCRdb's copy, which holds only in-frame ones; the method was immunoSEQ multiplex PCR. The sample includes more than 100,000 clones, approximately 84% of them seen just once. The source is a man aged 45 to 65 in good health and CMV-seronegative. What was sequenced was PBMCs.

The CDR3 here is CASGLVLQNTEAFF. CDR3 in DNA: TGTGCTAGTGGTTTGGTACTTCAGAACACTGAAGCTTTCTTT. The chain uses TRBV12-5 and TRBJ1-1; D uncertain. Germline CDR1 is LGHNT and CDR2 is FRNRAP. Between the trimmed V and J ends, which lost 0 bases and 1 base, there was a span of 6 bases. This CDR3 has 14 residues.